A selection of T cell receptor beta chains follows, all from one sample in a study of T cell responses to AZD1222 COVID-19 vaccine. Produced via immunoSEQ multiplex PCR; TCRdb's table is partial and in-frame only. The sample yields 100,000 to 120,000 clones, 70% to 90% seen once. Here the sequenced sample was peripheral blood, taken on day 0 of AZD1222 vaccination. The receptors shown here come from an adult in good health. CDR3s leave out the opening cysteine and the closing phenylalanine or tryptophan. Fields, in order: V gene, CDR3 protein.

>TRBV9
ASSVARDTSYEQY
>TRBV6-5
ASSYAQGYEQY
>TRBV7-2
ASSLAPNTEAF
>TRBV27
ASSFPGQDTEAF
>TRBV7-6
ASSLSGQSYNEQF
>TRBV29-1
SVEVPGRSYEQY
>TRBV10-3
AISDSGTGNYGYT
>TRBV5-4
ASSPGLAGVDGELF
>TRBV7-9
ASSPDRGGVQETQY
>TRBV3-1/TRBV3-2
ASSQVQTNTEAF
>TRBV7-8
ASSLGGSLGAYEQY
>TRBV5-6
ASSLRAGSEQF
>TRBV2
ASSESRGPETQY
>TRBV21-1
ASSGVGLAGTQF
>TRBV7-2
ASSLGDHKINYGYT
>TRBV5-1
ASSLTGVTGELF
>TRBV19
ASNEKWGGTPPLH
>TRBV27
ASRGLAYEQY
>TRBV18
ASSTGNYEQY
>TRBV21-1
ASSKRRLAPQY